This entry lists 21 T cell receptor beta chains sequenced from one sample in a study of patients and donors after allogeneic stem cell transplantation (dated by TCRdb to 2018 to 2021). Library construction relied on RT-PCR. The instrument given in TCRdb is NextSeq 550. TCRdb reran the public reads through fastp at Q25 and MiXCR, keeping productive beta chains. Merged by CDR3 protein, the rows form single entries marked with the most common genes and DNA. This sample gives about 150,000 distinct CDR3 sequences in total; 30% to 45% of them show up just once. The ten largest clones add up to about 50% of the sample. Sequencing was carried out using blood, either unsorted or a sorted T cell fraction (not recorded which). The receptors here all came from a human donor who was either an allogeneic HSCT recipient or a stem cell or donor lymphocyte infusion donor (not recorded which). It is not recorded whose cells these are; they may come from a transplant donor.

This clonotype has only a few counts. The chain has TRBV20-1 and TRBJ2-3; 10 bases map to TRBD2. V shed 5 bases and J 3 bases; nucleotides not matched to a gene: 2. CDR3 length: 13 residues. Germline CDR1 is DFQATT and CDR2 is SNEGSKA (reference sequence). The CDR3 region is CSARTSGTDTQYF. CDR3 nucleotides: TGCAGTGCTCGGACTAGCGGAACAGATACGCAGTATTTT.

There are a few counts of this clonotype. V usage is TRBV25-1 and J usage is TRBJ1-2; D perhaps matches TRBD1 (6 bases). The CDR3 length is 13 residues. The V end lost 2 bases, the J end lost 7 bases, and 11 bases lay between the germline ends. The germline CDR1 and CDR2 sequences are MGHDK and SYGVNS. The DNA of the CDR3 is TGTGCCAGCAGTGAAACAGGGTTCGGTGGCTACACCTTC. Translated, it gives CASSETGFGGYTF.

V usage is TRBV29-1 and J usage is TRBJ1-1; 7 bases map to TRBD1. J lost 1 base, V lost 7 bases, and 3 bases had no gene match. The CDR3 is 12 amino acids. The germline V gene encodes CDR1 SQVTM and CDR2 ANQGSEA. CDR3 sequence (DNA): TGCAGCGGGGGACAGTCGAACACTGAAGCTTTCTTT. It is translated as CSGGQSNTEAFF. Looking up the rest from reference TRBV29-1 and TRBJ1-1 gives the full variable domain: SAVISQKPSRDICQRGTSLTIQCQVDSQVTMMFWYRQQPGQSLTLIATANQGSEATYESGFVIDKFPISRPNLTFSTLTVSNMSPEDSSIYLCSGGQSNTEAFFGQGTRLTVV.

The chain combines TRBV4-3 with TRBJ1-3; a weak D match, TRBD1 (5 bases). V lost 3 bases to trimming and J lost 2 bases, with 11 bases between them. CDR1 and CDR2 from the germline V gene are LGHNA and YSLEER. CDR3 length: 15 amino acids. The CDR3 loop is CASSQIDRTGNTIYF. In nucleotides, the CDR3 is TGCGCCAGCAGCCAGATAGACAGAACTGGAAACACCATATATTTT.

The V call is TRBV5-4, the J call TRBJ2-1, with TRBD1 matching over 9 bases. The CDR3 runs 16 residues. The trim removed 6 bases at V and 4 bases at J, leaving 11 bases unmatched. CDR1 and CDR2 (germline): SGHNT, YYREEE (reference sequence). CDR3 nucleotide sequence: TGTGCCAGCACTCTGACGGGGACAGGGATATACAATGAGCAGTTCTTC. It codes for CASTLTGTGIYNEQFF.

The genes are TRBV29-1 and TRBJ1-5; D is ambiguous. Germline assignment: CDR1 SQVTM and CDR2 ANQGSEA. V was shortened by 6 bases and J by 2 bases, with 11 bases between the two germline ends. This CDR3 region has 13 residues. The CDR3: CSVSLEGNQPQHF. CDR3 coding DNA: TGCAGCGTCTCACTGGAGGGCAATCAGCCCCAGCATTTT.

V is TRBV7-2 and J is TRBJ2-5, with 7 bases lining up with TRBD2. V trimming: 5 bases; J trimming: 1 base; junction bases outside the gene matches: 10. Looked up from germline, CDR1 is SGHTA and CDR2 is FQGNSA. The CDR3 covers 16 residues. DNA for the CDR3: TGTGCCAGCAGCCTCTTCTGGCGGGGGACCCAAGAGACCCAGTACTTC. It is translated as CASSLFWRGTQETQYF.

The chain couples TRBV20-1 to TRBJ2-4; D gene unclear. Trimming stripped 0 bases from V and 0 bases from J, with 9 bases between. Germline V gives CDR1 DFQATT, CDR2 SNEGSKA (reference sequence). The CDR3 extends over 15 amino acids. The CDR3 DNA is TGCAGTGCTAGAGATCCAGTTCTAGCCAAAAACATTCAGTACTTC. It is translated as CSARDPVLAKNIQYF.

This clonotype came up once. This chain uses TRBV4-1 with TRBJ2-3, with 10 bases lining up with TRBD2. After removal of 1 base from V and 9 bases from J, the junction contained 10 bases not matched to a gene. The CDR3 totals 16 residues. In germline, CDR1 is MGHRA, CDR2 YSYEKL. CDR3 nucleotide sequence: TGCGCCAGCAGCCAAGCCCCTCCGACAGCGGGGGGGACGCAGTATTTT. Amino acid sequence: CASSQAPPTAGGTQYF.

The V call is TRBV20-1, the J call TRBJ1-1; a possible D gene is TRBD1 (6 bases). Per germline, CDR1 DFQATT and CDR2 SNEGSKA (reference sequence). This CDR3 region has 14 residues. Trimming cost V 5 bases and J 1 base, with 14 bases left between them. The CDR3, as DNA: TGCAGTGCTCCGCGGGGGGGGCGGAACACTGAAGCTTTCTTT. It codes for CSAPRGGRNTEAFF.

The chain combines TRBV24-1 with TRBJ2-1, with D unclear. V lost 1 base and J lost 10, with 7 bases in between. The V gene's germline CDR1 is KGHDR and CDR2 SFDVKD. This CDR3 has 12 amino acids. The CDR3 bases are TGTGCCACCAGTGATTTTTTGGGCGAGCAGTTCTTC. Translating it yields CATSDFLGEQFF.

This chain joins TRBV12-3 or TRBV12-4 and TRBJ2-5; D perhaps matches TRBD2 (6 bases). V was cut by 8 bases and J by 0 bases, with 13 bases left in between. CDR3 length: 14 amino acids. Here the CDR3 DNA reads TGTGCCAGCGAGGGAGGAGGGGACCAAGAGACCCAGTACTTC. This gives the protein CASEGGGDQETQYF.

The CDR3 DNA is TGTGCCAGCAGCTTAGTTGGACTAGCGGGGGTGCCGACGGCCGGGGAGCTGTTTTTT. Protein product: CASSLVGLAGVPTAGELFF. The chain combines TRBV11-2 with TRBJ2-2; TRBD2 matches 13 bases. The CDR3 runs to 19 residues. Per germline, CDR1 SGHAT and CDR2 FQNNGV. V shed 1 base and J 6 bases; nucleotides not matched to a gene: 11.

The chain employs TRBV4-3 and TRBJ1-6, with TRBD1 as a possible D gene (5 bases). This CDR3 is built from 15 residues. Germline CDR1 LGHNA, CDR2 YSLEER. V was trimmed by 8 bases and J by 1 base, leaving 12 bases between them. The CDR3 reads CASQRGKSYNSPLHF. The CDR3 DNA reads TGCGCCAGCCAGAGGGGCAAATCCTATAATTCACCCCTCCACTTT.

This clonotype was observed a handful of times. This sequence joins TRBV20-1 and TRBJ1-6, with D unresolved. The ends were cut back, 4 bases at V and 13 bases at J, with 8 bases in the middle. Per the germline V gene, CDR1 is DFQATT and CDR2 is SNEGSKA (reference sequence). The CDR3 spans 10 residues. CDR3 residues: CSAIGRPLHF. CDR3 sequence (DNA): TGCAGTGCTATAGGCAGGCCCCTCCACTTT.

This clonotype was found a few times. The gene calls are TRBV28 and TRBJ1-6; D may be TRBD1 (6 bases). Germline CDR1 and CDR2: MDHEN and SYDVKM. The CDR3 has 14 amino acids. V shed 5 bases and J shed 10 bases, with 15 bases lying between them. CDR3 nucleotides: TGTGCCAGCAGTCCGGGACACAGTTTATCACCCCTCCACTTT. It is translated as CASSPGHSLSPLHF. The variable domain in full, completed from reference TRBV28 and TRBJ1-6, reads DVKVTQSSRYLVKRTGEKVFLECVQDMDHENMFWYRQDPGLGLRLIYFSYDVKMKEKGDIPEGYSVSREKKERFSLILESASTNQTSMYLCASSPGHSLSPLHFGNGTRLTVT.

CDR3 bases: TGTGCCAGCAGTTACTCGCGGGTCAGCGGGGGGATCTACAATGAGCAGTTCTTC. It translates to CASSYSRVSGGIYNEQFF. V usage is TRBV6-2 or TRBV6-3 and J usage is TRBJ2-1; 9 bases align to TRBD2. Germline V gene sequence: CDR1 MNHEY, CDR2 SVGEGT. Trimming at V came to 0 bases and at J to 3 bases, leaving 9 bases not matched to a gene. This CDR3 contains 18 residues.

In DNA, the CDR3 is TGTGCCAGCAACCCAACAGGGCGACAAGAGACCCAGTACTTC. Its translation is CASNPTGRQETQYF. The chain has TRBV6-2 or TRBV6-3 and TRBJ2-5, with D perhaps matching TRBD1 (6 bases). This CDR3 contains 14 residues. Germline-derived CDR1 and CDR2 are MNHEY and SVGEGT. Deletions cut 7 bases from V and 2 bases from J, with 14 bases between.

The CDR3 here is CASSYPGGEQYF. The CDR3 nucleotides read TGTGCCAGCAGTTACCCTGGGGGCGAGCAGTACTTC. The chain is built from TRBV6-2 or TRBV6-3 and TRBJ2-7; D tentatively fits TRBD1 or TRBD2 (5 bases each). Germline CDR1 reads MNHEY; CDR2 reads SVGEGT. CDR3 length equals 12 residues. The V and J ends lost 2 bases and 6 bases respectively, with 8 bases between them.

This clonotype was observed a few times. This rearrangement joins TRBV10-3 to TRBJ1-1, with a possible D match to TRBD1 (5 bases). Germline values: CDR1 ENHRY, CDR2 SYGVKD. This CDR3 has 14 amino acids. The V end lost 0 bases, the J end lost 6 bases, and 11 bases lay between the germline ends. CDR3 protein: CAISESSRVAEAFF. The CDR3 nucleotides read TGTGCCATCAGTGAGTCAAGCAGGGTGGCTGAAGCTTTCTTT.

The gene calls are TRBV7-2 and TRBJ2-3; 7 nucleotides match TRBD1. The CDR3 has 15 amino acids. CDR1 and CDR2 (germline): SGHTA, FQGNSA. J lost 1 base, V lost 4 bases, and 5 bases had no gene match. Written as DNA, the CDR3 is TGTGCCAGCAGCTCTTCCGGGACAGGCACAGATACGCAGTATTTT. This encodes CASSSSGTGTDTQYF.